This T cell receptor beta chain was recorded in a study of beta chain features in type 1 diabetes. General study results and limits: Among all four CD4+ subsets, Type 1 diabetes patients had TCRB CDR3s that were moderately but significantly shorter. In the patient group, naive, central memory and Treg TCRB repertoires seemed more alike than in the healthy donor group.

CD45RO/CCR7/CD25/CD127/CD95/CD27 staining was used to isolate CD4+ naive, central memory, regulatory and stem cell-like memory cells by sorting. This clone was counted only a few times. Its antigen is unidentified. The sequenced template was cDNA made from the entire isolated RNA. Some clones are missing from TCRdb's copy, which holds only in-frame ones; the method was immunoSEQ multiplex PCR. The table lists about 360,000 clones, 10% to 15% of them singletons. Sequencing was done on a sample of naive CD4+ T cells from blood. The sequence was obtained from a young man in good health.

The CDR3 bases are TGCGCCAGCAGCCATTTGGGCACCGGCTCTGGAAACACCATATATTTT. Encoded protein: CASSHLGTGSGNTIYF. The chain combines TRBV4-1 with TRBJ1-3, with no clear D. Trimming took off 3 bases at V and 0 bases at J, with 12 bases between the two ends. Germline values: CDR1 MGHRA, CDR2 YSYEKL. This CDR3 contains 16 residues.